Below are 22 T cell receptor beta chains sequenced from a single sample in a study of CD8+ T cells in alopecia areata. TCR sequencing used cDNA made by reverse transcription of extracted RNA. Profiling relied on immunoSEQ multiplex PCR, and the TCRdb table lists in-frame clones only, not all of them. Here the sample spans about 180,000 clones, just under 60% being singletons. This specimen was CD4+ T cells sorted from blood, taken at week 0. The source is a human donor with alopecia areata.

In regard to this clone: One junction end disagrees with the germline gene, perhaps due to a read error. This chain uses TRBV7-9 with TRBJ2-7; D uncertain. The germline gives CDR1 SEHNR, CDR2 FQNEAQ (reference sequence). CDR3 length equals 12 residues. The CDR3 region is CASSFGPNDQYF. In DNA form, the CDR3 reads TGTGCCAGCAGCTTCGGGCCAAACGACCAGTACTTC. The full variable domain, its missing parts supplied by reference TRBV7-9 and TRBJ2-7, is DTGVSQNPRHKITKRGQNVTFRCDPISEHNRLYWYRQTLGQGPEFLTYFQNEAQLEKSRLLSDRFSAERPKGSFSTLEIQRTEQGDSAMYLCASSFGPNDQYFGPGTRLTVT.

This clone was observed a few times. This rearrangement joins TRBV5-6 to TRBJ2-3, with 12 positions matching TRBD2. V shed 0 bases and J 4 bases; nucleotides not matched to a gene: 3. The CDR3 has 16 amino acids. CDR1 is SGHDT and CDR2 is YYEEEE in the germline V gene. In DNA form, the CDR3 reads TGTGCCAGCAGCTTGGGACTAGCGGGGGCCCCAGATACGCAGTATTTT. Its translation is CASSLGLAGAPDTQYF.

A word on this clone: Other nucleotide sequences from this sample produce the same CDR3. The V and J genes are TRBV2 and TRBJ2-7; D uncertain. The CDR3 spans 11 residues. The germline V gene encodes CDR1 SNHLY and CDR2 FYNNEI. Trimming took off 3 bases at V and 3 bases at J, with 3 bases between the two ends. CDR3 sequence reads: CASSERYEQYF. DNA of the CDR3: TGTGCCAGCAGTGAGCGCTACGAGCAGTACTTC.

In its sample, this clone was seen a few times. J is TRBJ1-2 and V is TRBV6-6; no clear D gene. Trimming took off 3 bases at V and 4 bases at J, with 3 bases between the two ends. The germline V gene has CDR1 MNHNY and CDR2 SVGAGI (reference sequence). The CDR3 covers 11 residues. CDR3 residues: CASSYVYGYTF. CDR3 in DNA: TGTGCCAGCAGTTATGTCTATGGCTACACCTTC.

V and J are TRBV2 and TRBJ2-7; no definite D call. Germline values: CDR1 SNHLY, CDR2 FYNNEI. CDR3 length: 14 amino acids. V was clipped by 2 bases and J by 3 bases, with 11 bases between them. The CDR3 nucleotides are TGTGCCAGCAGTGAACTCGGGCCGGGCTACGAGCAGTACTTC. This translates into CASSELGPGYEQYF.

The gene calls are TRBV5-6 and TRBJ2-3; D is unresolved. The CDR3 extends over 16 amino acids. Trimming removed 0 bases from V and 0 bases from J, with 11 bases in between. The germline gives CDR1 SGHDT, CDR2 YYEEEE. The CDR3 protein is CASSLALSASTDTQYF. CDR3 nucleotides: TGTGCCAGCAGCTTGGCGCTCTCTGCTAGCACAGATACGCAGTATTTT.

This clone has a handful of counts. V gene TRBV7-9 combines with J gene TRBJ2-7; D might be TRBD2 (5 bases). In germline, CDR1 is SEHNR, CDR2 FQNEAQ (reference sequence). V was cut by 4 bases and J by 2 bases, with 15 bases left in between. The length of the CDR3 is 15 residues. The CDR3 DNA reads TGTGCCAGCAGCTACCTGGAGGCAGGACCCTACGAGCAGTACTTC. Its protein is CASSYLEAGPYEQYF.

CDR3 loop: CASSQGTGIMMNTEAFF. The DNA for the CDR3 is TGCGCCAGCAGCCAAGGGACAGGGATCATGATGAACACTGAAGCTTTCTTT. This sequence joins TRBV5-1 and TRBJ1-1; 9 positions agree with TRBD1. Losses at the gene ends were 4 bases for V and 0 bases for J; bases not matched to a gene: 10. The CDR3 contains 17 residues. Per germline, CDR1 SGHRS and CDR2 YFSETQ.

In this sample, this clone turned up a few times. The rearrangement joins TRBV4-2 to TRBJ1-5; 11 bases match TRBD1. J gave up 9 bases and V 4 bases, and 5 bases lay outside the gene matches. The CDR3 is made up of 14 amino acids. The germline CDR1 and CDR2 sequences are LGHNA and YNFKEQ. The chain's CDR3 is CASSLRTGGWPQHF. CDR3 coding DNA: TGTGCCAGCAGCCTTAGGACAGGGGGCTGGCCCCAGCATTTT.

J is TRBJ1-1 and V is TRBV6-1; 7 bases align to TRBD1. Germline V gene sequence: CDR1 MNHNS, CDR2 SASEGT. J gave up 1 base and V 6 bases, and 8 bases lay outside the gene matches. CDR3 length equals 15 residues. The CDR3 nucleotides are TGTGCCAGCAGGAAGGGAGACAGGGCGAACACTGAAGCTTTCTTT. The encoded protein is CASRKGDRANTEAFF.

The V and J genes are TRBV9 and TRBJ2-3; 7 bases match TRBD2. From germline, CDR1 is SGDLS and CDR2 YYNGEE. The CDR3 extends over 15 amino acids. The V segment lost 6 bases and the J segment 2 bases; nucleotides outside the gene matches: 9. This CDR3 is CASNPASGTTDTQYF. The CDR3 DNA is TGTGCCAGCAACCCGGCTAGCGGAACCACAGATACGCAGTATTTT. Based on the CDR3 plus reference TRBV9 and TRBJ2-3, the full variable domain is DSGVTQTPKHLITATGQRVTLRCSPRSGDLSVYWYQQSLDQGLQFLIQYYNGEERAKGNILERFSAQQFPDLHSELNLSSLELGDSALYFCASNPASGTTDTQYFGPGTRLTVL.

This clone was counted only a few times. The rearrangement uses TRBV5-8 and TRBJ1-5, with a tentative D call TRBD1 (6 bases). Germline V CDR1 and CDR2: SGHTS, YDEGEE. This CDR3 is 15 amino acids long. V lost 1 base and J 2 bases, leaving 10 bases between the germline ends. CDR3 coding DNA: TGTGCCAGCAGCTTGCAGGGGATCGGCAATCAGCCCCAGCATTTT. It codes for CASSLQGIGNQPQHF.

The chain is built from TRBV11-3 and TRBJ2-5, with 10 bases matching TRBD1. The CDR3 sequence is 14 residues long. Trimming cost V 5 bases and J 5 bases; bases outside gene matches: 5. CDR1 and CDR2 (germline): SGHNT, YENEEA. DNA of the CDR3: TGTGCCAGCAGCGCCCGGGACAGGGGTGAGACCCAGTACTTC. Protein sequence: CASSARDRGETQYF.

This clone was detected a few times. The V call is TRBV29-1, the J call TRBJ2-1; D is uncertain. The germline V and J ends were trimmed by 3 bases and 7 bases, with 13 bases remaining between them. CDR1 is SQVTM, CDR2 ANQGSEA, per germline. The CDR3 spans 13 residues. DNA for the CDR3: TGCAGCGTTGAGGGCAGGTTAGGGAATGAGCAGTTCTTC. It is translated as CSVEGRLGNEQFF.

The chain couples TRBV14 to TRBJ1-6; D gene unclear. CDR3 size: 14 residues. Trimming removed 0 bases from V and 9 bases from J, with 9 bases in between. CDR1 and CDR2 (germline): SGHDN, FVKESK. For the CDR3, the DNA is TGTGCCAGCAGCCAAGAAGGACGGAGTTCACCCCTCCACTTT. Protein product: CASSQEGRSSPLHF. The full variable domain, completed using reference TRBV14 and TRBJ1-6, is EAGVTQFPSHSVIEKGQTVTLRCDPISGHDNLYWYRRVMGKEIKFLLHFVKESKQDESGMPNNRFLAERTGGTYSTLKVQPAELEDSGVYFCASSQEGRSSPLHFGNGTRLTVT.

The gene calls are TRBV5-6 and TRBJ1-2, with D unclear. The CDR3 covers 16 residues. From germline, CDR1 is SGHDT and CDR2 YYEEEE. V lost 1 base and J lost 4, with 17 bases in between. CDR3 sequence: CASSLPGEQTFYGYTF. The CDR3 DNA reads TGTGCCAGCAGCTTGCCCGGGGAACAGACTTTCTATGGCTACACCTTC.

This clone has only a few counts. The genes are TRBV5-1 and TRBJ1-5; 7 bases agree with TRBD1. This CDR3 is 15 amino acids long. Germline CDR1 SGHRS, CDR2 YFSETQ. After removal of 2 bases from V and 2 bases from J, the junction contained 4 bases not matched to a gene. In DNA form, the CDR3 reads TGCGCCAGCAGCTTAGACGGACAGGGCAATCAGCCCCAGCATTTT. Protein sequence: CASSLDGQGNQPQHF.

V usage is TRBV2 and J usage is TRBJ1-1; D is undetermined. Germline V CDR1 and CDR2: SNHLY, FYNNEI. This CDR3 has 11 amino acids. Trimming pared 3 bases from V and 9 bases from J, leaving 8 bases between. The CDR3 DNA reads TGTGCCAGCAGTGAGTACGGAAAAGCTTTCTTT. Amino acid sequence: CASSEYGKAFF.

V gene TRBV25-1 combines with J gene TRBJ1-5, with unresolved D. The CDR3 is 15 amino acids. V dropped 3 bases and J dropped 0 bases, with 9 bases sitting between them. Germline V gene sequence: CDR1 MGHDK, CDR2 SYGVNS. The CDR3 DNA is TGTGCCAGCAGTGATACGGGGATTAGCAATCAGCCCCAGCATTTT. Translating it yields CASSDTGISNQPQHF.

This clone was seen a single time. V gene TRBV29-1 combines with J gene TRBJ1-1; maybe TRBD1 (5 bases). Germline V lookup: CDR1 SQVTM, CDR2 ANQGSEA. Trimming cost V 2 bases and J 3 bases, with 16 bases left between them. The CDR3 loop spans 15 amino acids. The CDR3 nucleotides are TGCAGCGTTGAACAGGGAGGCCGGTCGCACACTGAAGCTTTCTTT. This sequence encodes CSVEQGGRSHTEAFF.

This sequence joins TRBV20-1 and TRBJ2-7, with 7 bases that match TRBD1. The V gene end was trimmed by 6 bases and the J gene end by 2 bases; junction bases not matched to a gene: 1. Germline V gives CDR1 DFQATT, CDR2 SNEGSKA (reference sequence). This CDR3 is built from 11 residues. CDR3 residues: CSAGQTYEQYF. The CDR3 bases are TGCAGTGCGGGACAGACCTACGAGCAGTACTTC.

This sequence joins TRBV5-1 and TRBJ2-7; D is unclear. The CDR3 is 15 residues long. The V gene lost 7 bases and the J gene lost 1 base, with 18 bases spanning the gap. The germline V gene encodes CDR1 SGHRS and CDR2 YFSETQ. DNA for the CDR3: TGCGCCAGCGGAGCAGGTACGGATGTATCCTACGAGCAGTACTTC. This gives the protein CASGAGTDVSYEQYF.